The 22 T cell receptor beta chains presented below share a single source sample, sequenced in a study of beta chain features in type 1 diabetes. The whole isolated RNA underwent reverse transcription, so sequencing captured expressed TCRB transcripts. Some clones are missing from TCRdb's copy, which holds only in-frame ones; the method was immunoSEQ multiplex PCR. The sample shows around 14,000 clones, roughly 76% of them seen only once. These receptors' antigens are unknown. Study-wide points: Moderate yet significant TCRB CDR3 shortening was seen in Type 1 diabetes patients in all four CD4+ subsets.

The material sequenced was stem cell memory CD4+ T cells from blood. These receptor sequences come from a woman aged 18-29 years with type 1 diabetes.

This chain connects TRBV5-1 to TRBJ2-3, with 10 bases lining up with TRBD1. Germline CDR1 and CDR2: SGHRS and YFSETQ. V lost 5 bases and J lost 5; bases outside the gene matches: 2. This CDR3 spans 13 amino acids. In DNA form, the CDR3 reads TGCGCCAGCAGTTGGACAGGGGGAGATACGCAGTATTTT. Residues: CASSWTGGDTQYF.

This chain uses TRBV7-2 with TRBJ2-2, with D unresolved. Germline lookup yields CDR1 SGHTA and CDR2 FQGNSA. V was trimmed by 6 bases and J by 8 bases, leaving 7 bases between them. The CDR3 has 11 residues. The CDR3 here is CASRGLGELFF. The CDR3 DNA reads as TGTGCCAGCAGGGGCCTGGGGGAGCTGTTTTTT.

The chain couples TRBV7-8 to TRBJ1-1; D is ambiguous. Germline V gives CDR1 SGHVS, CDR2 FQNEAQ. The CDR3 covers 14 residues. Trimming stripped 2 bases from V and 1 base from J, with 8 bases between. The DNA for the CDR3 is TGTGCCAGCAGCTTATGGGCAGGGAACACTGAAGCTTTCTTT. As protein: CASSLWAGNTEAFF.

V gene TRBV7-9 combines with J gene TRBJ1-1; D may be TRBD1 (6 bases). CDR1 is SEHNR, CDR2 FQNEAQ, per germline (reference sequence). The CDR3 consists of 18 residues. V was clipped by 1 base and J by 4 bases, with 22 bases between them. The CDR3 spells CASSLGLGGALSSTEAFF. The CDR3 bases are TGTGCCAGCAGCTTAGGATTAGGGGGGGCATTATCAAGCACTGAAGCTTTCTTT.

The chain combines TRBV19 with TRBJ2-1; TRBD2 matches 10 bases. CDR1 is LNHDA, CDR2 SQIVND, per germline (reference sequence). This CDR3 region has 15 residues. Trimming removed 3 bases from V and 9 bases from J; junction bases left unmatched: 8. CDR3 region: CASSISGSGRAEQFF. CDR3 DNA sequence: TGTGCCAGTAGTATCAGTGGGAGCGGGAGGGCTGAGCAGTTCTTC.

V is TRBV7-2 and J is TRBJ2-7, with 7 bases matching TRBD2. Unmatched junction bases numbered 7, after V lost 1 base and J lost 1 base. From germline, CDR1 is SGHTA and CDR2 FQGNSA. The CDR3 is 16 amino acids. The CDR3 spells CASSLGVAGRSYEQYF. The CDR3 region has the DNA TGTGCCAGCAGCTTAGGGGTAGCGGGTCGGTCCTACGAGCAGTACTTC.

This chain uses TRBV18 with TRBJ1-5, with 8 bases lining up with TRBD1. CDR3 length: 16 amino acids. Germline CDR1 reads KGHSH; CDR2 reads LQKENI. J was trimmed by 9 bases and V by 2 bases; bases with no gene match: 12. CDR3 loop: CASSPGLDRVFRPQHF. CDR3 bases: TGTGCCAGCTCACCAGGGCTGGACAGGGTTTTTCGGCCCCAGCATTTT.

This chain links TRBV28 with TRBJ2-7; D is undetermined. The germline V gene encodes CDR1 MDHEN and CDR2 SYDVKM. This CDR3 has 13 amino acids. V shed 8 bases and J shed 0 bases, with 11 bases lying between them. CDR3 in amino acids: CASGSDFSYEQYF. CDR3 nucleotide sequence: TGTGCCAGCGGCAGTGACTTCTCCTACGAGCAGTACTTC.

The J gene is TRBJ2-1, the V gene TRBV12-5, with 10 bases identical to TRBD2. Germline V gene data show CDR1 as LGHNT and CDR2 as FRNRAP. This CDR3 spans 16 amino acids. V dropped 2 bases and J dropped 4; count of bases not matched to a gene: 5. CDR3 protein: CASGLRLAGAYNEQFF. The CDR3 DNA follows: TGTGCTAGTGGTTTGCGCCTAGCGGGAGCTTACAATGAGCAGTTCTTC.

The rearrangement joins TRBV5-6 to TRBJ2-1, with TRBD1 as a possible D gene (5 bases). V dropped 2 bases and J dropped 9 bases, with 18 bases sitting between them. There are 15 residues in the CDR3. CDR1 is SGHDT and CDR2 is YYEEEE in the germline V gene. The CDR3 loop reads CASSFQGVKGGEQFF. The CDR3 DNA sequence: TGTGCCAGCAGCTTCCAGGGCGTAAAGGGCGGTGAGCAGTTCTTC.

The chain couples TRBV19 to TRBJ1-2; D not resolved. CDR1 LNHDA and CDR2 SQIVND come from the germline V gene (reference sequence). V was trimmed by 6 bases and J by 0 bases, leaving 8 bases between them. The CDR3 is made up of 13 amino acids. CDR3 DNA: TGTGCCAGTAGGAGAGAAGCTAACTATGGCTACACCTTC. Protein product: CASRREANYGYTF.

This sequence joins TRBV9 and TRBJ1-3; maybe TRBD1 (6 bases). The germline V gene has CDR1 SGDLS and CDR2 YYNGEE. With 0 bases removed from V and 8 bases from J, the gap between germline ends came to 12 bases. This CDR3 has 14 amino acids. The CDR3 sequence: CASSVEASGDTIYF. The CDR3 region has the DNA TGTGCCAGCAGCGTAGAAGCCTCAGGGGACACCATATATTTT. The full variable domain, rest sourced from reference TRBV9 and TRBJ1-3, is DSGVTQTPKHLITATGQRVTLRCSPRSGDLSVYWYQQSLDQGLQFLIQYYNGEERAKGNILERFSAQQFPDLHSELNLSSLELGDSALYFCASSVEASGDTIYFGEGSWLTVV.

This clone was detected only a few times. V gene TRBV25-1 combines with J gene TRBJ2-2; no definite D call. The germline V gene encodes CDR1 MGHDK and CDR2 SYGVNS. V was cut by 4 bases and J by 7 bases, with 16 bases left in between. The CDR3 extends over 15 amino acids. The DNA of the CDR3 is TGTGCCAGCAGTGGCCCCCCGCGACTCCTCGGGGAGCTGTTTTTT. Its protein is CASSGPPRLLGELFF.

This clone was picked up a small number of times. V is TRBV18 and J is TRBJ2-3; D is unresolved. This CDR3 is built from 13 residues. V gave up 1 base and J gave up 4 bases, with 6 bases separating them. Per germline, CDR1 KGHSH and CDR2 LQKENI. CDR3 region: CASSPQAADTQYF. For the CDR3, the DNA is TGTGCCAGCTCACCACAGGCGGCAGATACGCAGTATTTT.

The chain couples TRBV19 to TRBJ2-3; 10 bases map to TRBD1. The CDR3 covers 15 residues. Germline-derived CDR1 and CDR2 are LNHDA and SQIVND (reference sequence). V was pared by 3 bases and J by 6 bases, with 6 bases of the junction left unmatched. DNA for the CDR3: TGTGCCAGTAGTATTGCGGACAGGGGGTTGGATACGCAGTATTTT. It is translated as CASSIADRGLDTQYF.

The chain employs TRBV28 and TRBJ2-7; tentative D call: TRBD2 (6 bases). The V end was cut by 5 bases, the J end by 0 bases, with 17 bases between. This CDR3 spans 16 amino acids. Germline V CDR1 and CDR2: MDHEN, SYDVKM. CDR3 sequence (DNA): TGTGCCAGCAGTCGCTGGGGACTGCCAAGCTCCTACGAGCAGTACTTC. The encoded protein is CASSRWGLPSSYEQYF.

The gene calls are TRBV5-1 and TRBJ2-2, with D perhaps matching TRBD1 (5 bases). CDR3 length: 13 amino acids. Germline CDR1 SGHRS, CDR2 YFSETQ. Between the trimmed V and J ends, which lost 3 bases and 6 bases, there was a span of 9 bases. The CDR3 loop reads CASSSQGAGELFF. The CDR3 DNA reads TGCGCCAGCAGCTCGCAGGGCGCCGGGGAGCTGTTTTTT.

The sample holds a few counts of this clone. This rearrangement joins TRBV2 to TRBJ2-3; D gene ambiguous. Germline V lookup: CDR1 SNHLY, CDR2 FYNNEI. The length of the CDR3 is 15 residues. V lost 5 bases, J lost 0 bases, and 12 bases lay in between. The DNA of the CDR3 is TGTGCCAGCAGTCGGCGAGGCTCTAGCACAGATACGCAGTATTTT. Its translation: CASSRRGSSTDTQYF. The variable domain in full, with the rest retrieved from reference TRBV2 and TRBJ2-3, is EPEVTQTPSHQVTQMGQEVILRCVPISNHLYFYWYRQILGQKVEFLVSFYNNEISEKSEIFDDQFSVERPDGSNFTLKIRSTKLEDSAMYFCASSRRGSSTDTQYFGPGTRLTVL.

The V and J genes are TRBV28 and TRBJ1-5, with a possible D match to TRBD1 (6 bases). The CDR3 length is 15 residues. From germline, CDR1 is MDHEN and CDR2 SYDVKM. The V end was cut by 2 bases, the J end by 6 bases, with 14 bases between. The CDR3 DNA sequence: TGTGCCAGCAGTTTACCTCGGGGGGCCGGTCAGCCCCAGCATTTT. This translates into CASSLPRGAGQPQHF. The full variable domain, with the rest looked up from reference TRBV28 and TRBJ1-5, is DVKVTQSSRYLVKRTGEKVFLECVQDMDHENMFWYRQDPGLGLRLIYFSYDVKMKEKGDIPEGYSVSREKKERFSLILESASTNQTSMYLCASSLPRGAGQPQHFGDGTRLSIL.

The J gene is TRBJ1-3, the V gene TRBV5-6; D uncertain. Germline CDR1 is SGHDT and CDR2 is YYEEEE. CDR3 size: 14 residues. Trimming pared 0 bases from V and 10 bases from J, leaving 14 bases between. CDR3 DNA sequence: TGTGCCAGCAGCTTGGGCAGGCCCGGAGGGACCATATATTTT. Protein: CASSLGRPGGTIYF.

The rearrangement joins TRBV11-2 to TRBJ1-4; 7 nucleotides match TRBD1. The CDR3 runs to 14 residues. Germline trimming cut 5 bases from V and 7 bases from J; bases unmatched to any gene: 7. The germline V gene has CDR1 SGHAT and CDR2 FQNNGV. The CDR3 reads CASSRDRAGEKLFF. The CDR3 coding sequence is TGTGCCAGCAGCCGTGACAGGGCCGGTGAAAAACTGTTTTTT. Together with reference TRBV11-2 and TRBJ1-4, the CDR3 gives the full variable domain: EAGVAQSPRYKIIEKRQSVAFWCNPISGHATLYWYQQILGQGPKLLIQFQNNGVVDDSQLPKDRFSAERLKGVDSTLKIQPAKLEDSAVYLCASSRDRAGEKLFFGSGTQLSVL.

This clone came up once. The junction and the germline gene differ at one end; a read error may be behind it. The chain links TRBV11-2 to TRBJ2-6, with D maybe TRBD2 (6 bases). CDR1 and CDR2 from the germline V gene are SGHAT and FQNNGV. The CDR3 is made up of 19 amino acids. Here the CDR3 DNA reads TGTGCCAGCACCTTAGGGAGGTTTGGCGTTAGCTCTGGGGCCAACGTCCTGACTTTC. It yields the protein CASTLGRFGVSSGANVLTF.